This T cell receptor (beta chain) was sequenced in a study of T cells in Graves' hyperthyroidism and ophthalmopathy. Across the study: The initial diagnosis was the point when peripheral blood was collected, ahead of any treatment. Overall study results and limits: Researchers found most expanded thyroid clonotypes above 0.001 in blood as well.

This clonotype was observed many times. Its antigen is unidentified. TCR beta CDR3 regions were amplified from RNA. When the TCR CDR3 underwent first-round RT-PCR, the HTBI primer set was used. TCRdb called the multiplex PCR reads again in MiXCR, with one record for every CDR3 protein. The table lists about 420,000 distinct CDR3 sequences, roughly 13% of them singletons, with less than 6.5% in the top ten. The V and J ends lost 1 base and 6 bases respectively, with 28 bases between them. The CDR3 consists of 19 residues. From germline, CDR1 is DFQATT and CDR2 SNEGSKA (reference sequence). In patients aged 18 to 65, hyperthyroidism was newly diagnosed, with duration under 2 months. The PBMCs were sourced from fresh peripheral blood (approximately 9.6 ml).

The TCR sequence derives from a woman aged 18-35 years with Graves' hyperthyroidism. The chain uses TRBV20-1 and TRBJ2-1, with no clear D. Sequenced: blood. CDR3 region: CSARGWSLGQAYSFNEQFF. CDR3 nucleotides: TGCAGTGCTAGAGGCTGGTCGTTAGGGCAGGCCTATTCATTCAATGAGCAGTTCTTC.